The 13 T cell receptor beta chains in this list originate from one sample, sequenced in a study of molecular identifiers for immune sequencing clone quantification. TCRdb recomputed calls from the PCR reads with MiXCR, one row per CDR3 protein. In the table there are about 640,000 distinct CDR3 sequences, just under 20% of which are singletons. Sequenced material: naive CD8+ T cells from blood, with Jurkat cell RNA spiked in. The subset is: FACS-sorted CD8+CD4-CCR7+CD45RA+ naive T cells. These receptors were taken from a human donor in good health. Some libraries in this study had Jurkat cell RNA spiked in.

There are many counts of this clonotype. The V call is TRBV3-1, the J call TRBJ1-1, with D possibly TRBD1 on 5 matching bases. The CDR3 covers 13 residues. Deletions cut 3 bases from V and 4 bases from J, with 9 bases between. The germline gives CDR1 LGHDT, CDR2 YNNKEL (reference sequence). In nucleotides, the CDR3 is TGTGCCAGCAGCCAGGGGGTTGGCACTGAAGCTTTCTTT. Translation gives CASSQGVGTEAFF.

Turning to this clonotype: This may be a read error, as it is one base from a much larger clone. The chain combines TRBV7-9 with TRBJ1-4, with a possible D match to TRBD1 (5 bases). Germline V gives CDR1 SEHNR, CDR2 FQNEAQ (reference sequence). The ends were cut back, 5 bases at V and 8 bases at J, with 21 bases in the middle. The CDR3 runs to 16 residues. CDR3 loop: CASSDISGAGQEKLFF. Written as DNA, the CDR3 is TGTGCCAGCAGCGATATTAGCGGGGCAGGGCAAGAAAAACTGTTTTTT.

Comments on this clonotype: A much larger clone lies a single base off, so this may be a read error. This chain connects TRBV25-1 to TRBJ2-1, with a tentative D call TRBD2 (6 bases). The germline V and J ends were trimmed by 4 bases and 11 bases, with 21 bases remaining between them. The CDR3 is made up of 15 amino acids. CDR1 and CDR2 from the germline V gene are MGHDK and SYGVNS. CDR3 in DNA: TGTGCCAGCAGTGGGAACCGTCGCGGGGTCGAGCAGCAGTTCTTC. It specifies CASSGNRRGVEQQFF.

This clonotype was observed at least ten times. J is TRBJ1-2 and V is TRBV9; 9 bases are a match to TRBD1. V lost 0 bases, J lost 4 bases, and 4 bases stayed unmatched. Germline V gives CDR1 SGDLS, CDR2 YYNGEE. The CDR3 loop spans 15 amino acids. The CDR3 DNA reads TGTGCCAGCAGCGTAGAGACAGGGGGGGTCTATGGCTACACCTTC. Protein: CASSVETGGVYGYTF.

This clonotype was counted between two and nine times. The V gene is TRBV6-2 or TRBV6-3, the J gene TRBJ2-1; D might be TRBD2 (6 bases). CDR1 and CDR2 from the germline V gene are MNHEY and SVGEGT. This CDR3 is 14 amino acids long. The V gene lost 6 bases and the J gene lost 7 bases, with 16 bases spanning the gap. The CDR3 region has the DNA TGTGCCAGCAGCACATTGACTAGTCGGAATGAGCAGTTCTTC. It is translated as CASSTLTSRNEQFF.

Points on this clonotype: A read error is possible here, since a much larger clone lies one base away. The CDR3 sequence: CASGLDSFNQPQHF. The DNA of the CDR3 is TGTGCCAGCGGCTTGGACAGTTTCAATCAGCCCCAGCATTTT. This chain connects TRBV7-9 to TRBJ1-5; possibly TRBD1 for D (6 bases). This CDR3 comprises 14 residues. From germline, CDR1 is SEHNR and CDR2 FQNEAQ (reference sequence).

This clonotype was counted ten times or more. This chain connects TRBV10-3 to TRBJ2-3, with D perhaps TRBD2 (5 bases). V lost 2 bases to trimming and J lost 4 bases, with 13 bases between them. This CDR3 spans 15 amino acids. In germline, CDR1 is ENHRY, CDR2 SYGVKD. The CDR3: CAISEERLGADTQYF. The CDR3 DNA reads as TGTGCCATCAGTGAGGAGCGGCTCGGGGCAGATACGCAGTATTTT.

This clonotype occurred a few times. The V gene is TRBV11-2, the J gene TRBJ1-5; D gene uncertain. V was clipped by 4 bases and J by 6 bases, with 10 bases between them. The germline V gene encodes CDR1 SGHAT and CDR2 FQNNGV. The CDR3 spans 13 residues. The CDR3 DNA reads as TGTGCCAGCAGCTCGTCGGTTGCTCAGCCCCAGCATTTT. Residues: CASSSSVAQPQHF.

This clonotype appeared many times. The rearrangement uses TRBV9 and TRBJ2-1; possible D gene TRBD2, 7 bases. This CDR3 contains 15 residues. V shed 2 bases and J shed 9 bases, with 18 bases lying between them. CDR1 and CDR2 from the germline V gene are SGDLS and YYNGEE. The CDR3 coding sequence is TGTGCCAGCAGCGTTGGGGGGGCAGAAGGCGGTGAGCAGTTCTTC. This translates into CASSVGGAEGGEQFF.

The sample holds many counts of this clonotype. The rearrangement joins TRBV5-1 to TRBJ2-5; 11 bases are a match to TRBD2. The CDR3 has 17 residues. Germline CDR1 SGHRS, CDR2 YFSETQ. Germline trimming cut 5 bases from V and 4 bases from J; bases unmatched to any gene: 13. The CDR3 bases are TGCGCCAGCAGTAACTTGGCTAGCGGGGGGCCGGGAGAGACCCAGTACTTC. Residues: CASSNLASGGPGETQYF.

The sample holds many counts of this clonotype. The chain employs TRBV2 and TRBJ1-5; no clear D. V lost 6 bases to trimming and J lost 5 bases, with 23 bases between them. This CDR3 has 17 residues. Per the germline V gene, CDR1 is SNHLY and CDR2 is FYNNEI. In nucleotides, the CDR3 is TGTGCCAGCAGCAAAGAGGAGCCGGGGTTAAGGGATCAGCCCCAGCATTTT. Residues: CASSKEEPGLRDQPQHF.

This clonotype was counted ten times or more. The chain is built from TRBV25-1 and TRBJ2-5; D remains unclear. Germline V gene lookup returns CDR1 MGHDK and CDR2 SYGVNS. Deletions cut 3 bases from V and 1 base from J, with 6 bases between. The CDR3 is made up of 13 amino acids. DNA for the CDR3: TGTGCCAGCAGTGATCAGGCCCAAGAGACCCAGTACTTC. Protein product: CASSDQAQETQYF.

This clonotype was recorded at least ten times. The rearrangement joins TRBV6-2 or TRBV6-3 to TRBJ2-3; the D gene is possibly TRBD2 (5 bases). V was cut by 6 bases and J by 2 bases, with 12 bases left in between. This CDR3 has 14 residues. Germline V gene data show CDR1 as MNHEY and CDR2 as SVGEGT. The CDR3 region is CASRASPPTDTQYF. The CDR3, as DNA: TGTGCCAGCAGAGCTAGCCCACCCACAGATACGCAGTATTTT.